A single sample gave rise to the 17 T cell receptor beta chains below, sequenced in a study of immune evolution from preneoplasia to lung adenocarcinoma. The method was immunoSEQ multiplex PCR; TCRdb's version includes in-frame clones alone and lacks a portion of them. Of around 20,000 clones in the sample, less than 80% were seen once. Sequences were obtained from FFPE invasive lung adenocarcinoma tissue. All receptors derive from a person between 55 and 69 years old with lung adenocarcinoma.

The chain is built from TRBV11-2 and TRBJ2-3, with 8 positions matching TRBD2. V lost 5 bases, J lost 8 bases, and 6 bases stayed unmatched. The CDR3 has 13 amino acids. Germline CDR1 is SGHAT and CDR2 is FQNNGV. CDR3 amino acids: CASSPAAGGTQYF. In nucleotides, the CDR3 is TGTGCCAGCAGCCCTGCGGCGGGAGGTACGCAGTATTTT.

V gene TRBV10-3 combines with J gene TRBJ2-1; weak D call: TRBD2 (5 bases). V lost 3 bases, J lost 7 bases, and 16 bases lay in between. Germline lookup yields CDR1 ENHRY and CDR2 SYGVKD. This CDR3 spans 15 amino acids. The DNA of the CDR3 is TGTGCCATCAGTGACTCAGCGGAACATACTAATGAGCAGTTCTTC. This translates into CAISDSAEHTNEQFF.

V is TRBV30 and J is TRBJ2-7; 7 nucleotides align to TRBD2. This CDR3 spans 14 amino acids. J lost 2 bases, V lost 2 bases, and 6 bases had no gene match. Looked up from germline, CDR1 is GTSNPN and CDR2 is SVGIG (reference sequence). Written as DNA, the CDR3 is TGTGCCTGGAGTTCAGCGGGGCGCACCTACGAGCAGTACTTC. It codes for CAWSSAGRTYEQYF.

The chain joins TRBV5-1 to TRBJ2-7; 8 bases align to TRBD1. The CDR3 length is 14 residues. V lost 2 bases to trimming and J lost 2 bases; unmatched junction nucleotides: 3. Germline lookup yields CDR1 SGHRS and CDR2 YFSETQ. CDR3 loop: CASSFGQGTYEQYF. The DNA for the CDR3 is TGCGCCAGCAGCTTCGGACAGGGTACCTACGAGCAGTACTTC. Using reference TRBV5-1 and TRBJ2-7 for the parts outside the CDR3, the full variable domain is KAGVTQTPRYLIKTRGQQVTLSCSPISGHRSVSWYQQTPGQGLQFLFEYFSETQRNKGNFPGRFSGRQFSNSRSEMNVSTLELGDSALYLCASSFGQGTYEQYFGPGTRLTVT.

The chain combines TRBV6-4 with TRBJ1-1; TRBD1 agrees at 12 bases. J gave up 8 bases and V 6 bases, and 4 bases lay outside the gene matches. In germline, CDR1 is MRHNA, CDR2 SNTAGT. The CDR3 is 13 amino acids. The CDR3 DNA reads as TGTGCCAGCAGGAGGGACAGGGGGCTGGAAGCTTTCTTT. This translates into CASRRDRGLEAFF.

This clone was seen only once. The chain employs TRBV4-1 and TRBJ2-3, with 8 bases fitting TRBD1. Trimming removed 1 base from V and 0 bases from J; junction bases left unmatched: 3. The CDR3 extends over 16 amino acids. The germline V gene encodes CDR1 MGHRA and CDR2 YSYEKL. CDR3 nucleotides: TGCGCCAGCAGCCAAGCGACAGGGGCAAGCACAGATACGCAGTATTTT. It is translated as CASSQATGASTDTQYF.

The count of this clone is one. The chain carries TRBV6-1 and TRBJ1-5; TRBD1 matches 8 bases. In germline, CDR1 is MNHNS, CDR2 SASEGT. The CDR3 is 17 residues long. V lost 1 base to trimming and J lost 3 bases; unmatched junction nucleotides: 8. Written as DNA, the CDR3 is TGTGCCAGCAGTGAAGGAGTTGACAGGGGCGCCAATCAGCCCCAGCATTTT. This encodes CASSEGVDRGANQPQHF.

The chain recombines TRBV28 with TRBJ1-4, with D uncertain. V was clipped by 7 bases and J by 3 bases, with 9 bases between them. The germline V gene has CDR1 MDHEN and CDR2 SYDVKM. The CDR3 is made up of 13 amino acids. CDR3 bases: TGTGCCAGCAATATCCGTCCTAATGAAAAACTGTTTTTT. This encodes CASNIRPNEKLFF.

The J gene is TRBJ1-5, the V gene TRBV4-1; weak D call: TRBD1 (5 bases). Germline loops: CDR1 MGHRA, CDR2 YSYEKL. This CDR3 is 15 amino acids long. Trimming took off 0 bases at V and 3 bases at J, with 9 bases between the two ends. Here the CDR3 DNA reads TGCGCCAGCAGCCAAGAGGGGCTAGACAATCAGCCCCAGCATTTT. Protein product: CASSQEGLDNQPQHF.

The V call is TRBV6-1, the J call TRBJ2-7, with D perhaps TRBD1 (6 bases). The CDR3 loop spans 13 amino acids. Trimming removed 4 bases from V and 6 bases from J, with 13 bases in between. Per germline, CDR1 MNHNS and CDR2 SASEGT. The CDR3 reads CASSARGYSEQYF. For the CDR3, the DNA is TGTGCCAGCAGTGCCAGGGGTTATTCCGAGCAGTACTTC.

CDR3 sequence (DNA): TGTGCCAGCAGAGAGGGGACTAGCGGGACAAAGCAGTACTTC. This translates into CASREGTSGTKQYF. This chain links TRBV2 with TRBJ2-7; TRBD2 matches at 13 bases. V dropped 6 bases and J dropped 8; count of bases not matched to a gene: 7. Looked up from germline, CDR1 is SNHLY and CDR2 is FYNNEI. This CDR3 spans 14 amino acids.

CDR3 nucleotides: TGTGCCAGCGCCGCCTCGATTGGCACCGGGGAGCTGTTTTTT. It encodes CASAASIGTGELFF. The chain joins TRBV7-2 to TRBJ2-2, with D unclear. CDR3 length: 14 amino acids. The germline V gene encodes CDR1 SGHTA and CDR2 FQGNSA. The ends were cut back, 8 bases at V and 4 bases at J, with 14 bases in the middle.

The J gene is TRBJ2-5, the V gene TRBV7-7, with 11 bases fitting TRBD2. Germline CDR1 and CDR2: SSHAT and FNYEAQ (reference sequence). V lost 5 bases to trimming and J lost 7 bases; unmatched junction nucleotides: 9. This CDR3 has 15 residues. CDR3 loop: CASSPGTSGPVTQYF. The CDR3 DNA sequence: TGTGCCAGCAGCCCTGGGACTAGCGGCCCCGTGACCCAGTACTTC.

The V call is TRBV7-2, the J call TRBJ2-7; a weak D match, TRBD1 (6 bases). Trimming left V 5 bases short and J 4 bases short, with 9 bases between. CDR3 length: 12 residues. Germline V gives CDR1 SGHTA, CDR2 FQGNSA. CDR3 region: CASSRGQYEQYF. The CDR3 nucleotides are TGTGCCAGCAGCAGAGGACAGTACGAGCAGTACTTC.

The J gene is TRBJ2-7, the V gene TRBV11-3; 11 nucleotides agree with TRBD2. The germline CDR1 and CDR2 sequences are SGHNT and YENEEA. V lost 4 bases, J lost 3 bases, and 5 bases stayed unmatched. CDR3 length: 15 amino acids. The chain's CDR3 is CASSWGTSGVYEQYF. Written as DNA, the CDR3 is TGTGCCAGCAGCTGGGGGACTAGCGGAGTCTACGAGCAGTACTTC.

The chain uses TRBV27 and TRBJ2-2; TRBD2 might be the D (7 bases). Germline V gives CDR1 MNHEY, CDR2 SMNVEV (reference sequence). CDR3 length: 14 residues. V gave up 3 bases and J gave up 7 bases, with 12 bases separating them. CDR3: CASSFGGLIGELFF. The CDR3 bases are TGTGCCAGCAGTTTCGGGGGGCTTATCGGGGAGCTGTTTTTT.

This chain joins TRBV19 and TRBJ1-5, with D tentatively TRBD1 (6 bases). Germline assignment: CDR1 LNHDA and CDR2 SQIVND (reference sequence). The CDR3 runs to 16 residues. Deletions cut 3 bases from V and 4 bases from J, with 16 bases between. The CDR3 loop reads CASSIVRGNLNQPQHF. CDR3 nucleotide sequence: TGTGCCAGTAGTATCGTAAGGGGGAACCTGAATCAGCCCCAGCATTTT.